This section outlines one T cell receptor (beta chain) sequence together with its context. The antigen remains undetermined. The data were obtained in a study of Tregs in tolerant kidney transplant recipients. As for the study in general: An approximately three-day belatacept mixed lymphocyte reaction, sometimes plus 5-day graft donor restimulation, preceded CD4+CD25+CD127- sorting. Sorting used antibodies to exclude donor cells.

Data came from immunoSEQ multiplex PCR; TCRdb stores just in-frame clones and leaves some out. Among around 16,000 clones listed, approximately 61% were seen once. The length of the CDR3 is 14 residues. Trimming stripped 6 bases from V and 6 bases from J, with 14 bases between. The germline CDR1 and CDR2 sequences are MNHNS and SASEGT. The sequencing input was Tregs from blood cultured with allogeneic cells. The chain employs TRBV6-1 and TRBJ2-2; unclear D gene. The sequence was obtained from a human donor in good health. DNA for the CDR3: TGTGCCAGCAGGGCCAGATCTCTCTCCGGGGAGCTGTTTTTT. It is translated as CASRARSLSGELFF.